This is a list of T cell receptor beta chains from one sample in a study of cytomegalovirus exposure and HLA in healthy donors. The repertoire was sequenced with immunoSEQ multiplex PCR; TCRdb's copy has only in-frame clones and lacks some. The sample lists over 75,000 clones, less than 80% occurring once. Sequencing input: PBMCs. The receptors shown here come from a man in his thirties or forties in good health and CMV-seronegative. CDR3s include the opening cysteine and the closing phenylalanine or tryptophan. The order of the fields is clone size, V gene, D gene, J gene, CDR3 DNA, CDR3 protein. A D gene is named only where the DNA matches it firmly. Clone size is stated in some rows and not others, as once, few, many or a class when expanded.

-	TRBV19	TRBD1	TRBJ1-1	TGTGCCAGCACAGGGGAGTGGGAGGCTGAAGCTTTCTTT	CASTGEWEAEAFF
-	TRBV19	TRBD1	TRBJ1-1	TGTGCCAGTAGGGACAGGGTGGGGGAAAACACTGAAGCTTTCTTT	CASRDRVGENTEAFF
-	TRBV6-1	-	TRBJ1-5	TGTGCCAGCAGTGAAGCGCCGGCGGTTAATCAGCCCCAGCATTTT	CASSEAPAVNQPQHF
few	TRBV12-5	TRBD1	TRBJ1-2	TGTGCTAGTGGTTCGATGACAGGGGAAGGGACCAACTATGGCTACACCTTC	CASGSMTGEGTNYGYTF
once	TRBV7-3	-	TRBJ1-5	TGTGCCAGCAGCTTGACACAGGGATATCAGCCCCAGCATTTT	CASSLTQGYQPQHF
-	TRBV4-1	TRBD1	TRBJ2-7	TGCGCCAGCAGCAAGGGACAGGGTTACGAGCAGTACTTC	CASSKGQGYEQYF
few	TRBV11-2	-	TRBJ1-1	TGTGCCAGCACCCCAGGGAATGAAGCTTTCTTT	CASTPGNEAFF
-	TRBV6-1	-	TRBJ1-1	TGTGCCAGCAGTGGACAAATGACTATCGCTGAAGCTTTCTTT	CASSGQMTIAEAFF
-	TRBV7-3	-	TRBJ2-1	TGTGCCAGCAGCCAATGGGGGGGGCATGATGGTGAGCAGTTCTTC	CASSQWGGHDGEQFF
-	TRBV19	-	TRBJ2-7	TGTGCCAGTAGTATTAGCGGACGCTACGAGCAGTACTTC	CASSISGRYEQYF